This T cell receptor (beta chain) was identified during a study of shared clonotypes between healthy human individuals. The study ran the assay at deep level. Clones were sequenced by immunoSEQ multiplex PCR, and TCRdb holds only the in-frame ones, with some missing. Here the sample spans over a million clones, roughly 74% being singletons. This clone has more than one count but fewer than ten. What it binds is not known. Germline V lookup: CDR1 SGHRS, CDR2 YFSETQ. The CDR3 contains 15 residues. V lost 3 bases and J lost 4; bases outside the gene matches: 4. All the donors were Caucasian adults who lived in Nashville, Tennessee. Study-level findings and limits: How much donors shared clonotypes was expected to be affected by sequencing depth.

The chain carries TRBV5-1 and TRBJ2-3, with 11 bases fitting TRBD2. The specimen sequenced was memory CD4+ T cells from PBMCs. The subset denotes: CD45RA-negative fraction. The sequence was collected from a man between 18 and 35 years old in good health. Some clones in this sample may be carry-over from other donors' samples. CDR3 DNA: TGCGCCAGCAGCTCCGTACTAGCGGGAGCAGATACGCAGTATTTT. It translates to CASSSVLAGADTQYF.